These 7 T cell receptor beta chains came from one sample sequenced in a study of monozygotic twins with inflammatory bowel disease. TCRdb re-called the 5' RACE reads; every CDR3 protein appears as one record, without DNA. Seen in this sample are approximately 400,000 distinct CDR3 sequences; the ten most common clones hold just over 2.5%. What was sequenced was blood. The receptors were gathered from a human donor with ulcerative colitis or Crohn's disease, or a healthy co-twin of an affected twin (not recorded which).

The chain has TRBV6-2 or TRBV6-3 and TRBJ1-6; TCRdb proposes TRBD1, but this gene call is untestable without DNA. Germline V gene data show CDR1 as MNHEY and CDR2 as SVGEGT. The CDR3 spans 14 residues. This chain's CDR3 is CASSYTGGNSPLHF.

This rearrangement joins TRBV27 to TRBJ1-4; TCRdb returns TRBD1, unconfirmable since there is no DNA. This CDR3 has 15 residues. Germline CDR1 reads MNHEY; CDR2 reads SMNVEV (reference sequence). This CDR3 is CASSFSGQGVEKLFF. Using reference TRBV27 and TRBJ1-4 for the parts outside the CDR3, the full variable domain is EAQVTQNPRYLITVTGKKLTVTCSQNMNHEYMSWYRQDPGLGLRQIYYSMNVEVTDKGDVPEGYKVSRKEKRNFPLILESPSPNQTSLYFCASSFSGQGVEKLFFGSGTQLSVL.

This chain joins TRBV12-3 or TRBV12-4 and TRBJ1-6; no DNA is available, so the TRBD1 call from TCRdb remains unchecked. There are 14 residues in the CDR3. The CDR3 sequence: CASSFTGRNSPLHF.

V gene TRBV20-1 combines with J gene TRBJ1-5; TCRdb's D call of TRBD1 is untestable without DNA. Germline-derived CDR1 and CDR2 are DFQATT and SNEGSKA (reference sequence). The CDR3 sequence is 19 residues long. CDR3 loop: CSARGSSGTGYNSNQPQHF.

This rearrangement joins TRBV6-1 to TRBJ1-2. This CDR3 comprises 14 residues. Germline V gene data show CDR1 as MNHNS and CDR2 as SASEGT. The CDR3: CASSLAEANYGYTF.

J is TRBJ2-5 and V is TRBV28; TCRdb proposes TRBD1, but this gene call is untestable without DNA. This CDR3 region has 13 residues. CDR1 is MDHEN, CDR2 SYDVKM, per germline. This CDR3 is CASTRQRQETQYF.

V usage is TRBV5-1 and J usage is TRBJ2-2; TCRdb's D gene call, TRBD1, goes unchecked for lack of DNA. The CDR3 extends over 17 amino acids. Germline-derived CDR1 and CDR2 are SGHRS and YFSETQ. CDR3: CASSFDPGTSNTGELFF.